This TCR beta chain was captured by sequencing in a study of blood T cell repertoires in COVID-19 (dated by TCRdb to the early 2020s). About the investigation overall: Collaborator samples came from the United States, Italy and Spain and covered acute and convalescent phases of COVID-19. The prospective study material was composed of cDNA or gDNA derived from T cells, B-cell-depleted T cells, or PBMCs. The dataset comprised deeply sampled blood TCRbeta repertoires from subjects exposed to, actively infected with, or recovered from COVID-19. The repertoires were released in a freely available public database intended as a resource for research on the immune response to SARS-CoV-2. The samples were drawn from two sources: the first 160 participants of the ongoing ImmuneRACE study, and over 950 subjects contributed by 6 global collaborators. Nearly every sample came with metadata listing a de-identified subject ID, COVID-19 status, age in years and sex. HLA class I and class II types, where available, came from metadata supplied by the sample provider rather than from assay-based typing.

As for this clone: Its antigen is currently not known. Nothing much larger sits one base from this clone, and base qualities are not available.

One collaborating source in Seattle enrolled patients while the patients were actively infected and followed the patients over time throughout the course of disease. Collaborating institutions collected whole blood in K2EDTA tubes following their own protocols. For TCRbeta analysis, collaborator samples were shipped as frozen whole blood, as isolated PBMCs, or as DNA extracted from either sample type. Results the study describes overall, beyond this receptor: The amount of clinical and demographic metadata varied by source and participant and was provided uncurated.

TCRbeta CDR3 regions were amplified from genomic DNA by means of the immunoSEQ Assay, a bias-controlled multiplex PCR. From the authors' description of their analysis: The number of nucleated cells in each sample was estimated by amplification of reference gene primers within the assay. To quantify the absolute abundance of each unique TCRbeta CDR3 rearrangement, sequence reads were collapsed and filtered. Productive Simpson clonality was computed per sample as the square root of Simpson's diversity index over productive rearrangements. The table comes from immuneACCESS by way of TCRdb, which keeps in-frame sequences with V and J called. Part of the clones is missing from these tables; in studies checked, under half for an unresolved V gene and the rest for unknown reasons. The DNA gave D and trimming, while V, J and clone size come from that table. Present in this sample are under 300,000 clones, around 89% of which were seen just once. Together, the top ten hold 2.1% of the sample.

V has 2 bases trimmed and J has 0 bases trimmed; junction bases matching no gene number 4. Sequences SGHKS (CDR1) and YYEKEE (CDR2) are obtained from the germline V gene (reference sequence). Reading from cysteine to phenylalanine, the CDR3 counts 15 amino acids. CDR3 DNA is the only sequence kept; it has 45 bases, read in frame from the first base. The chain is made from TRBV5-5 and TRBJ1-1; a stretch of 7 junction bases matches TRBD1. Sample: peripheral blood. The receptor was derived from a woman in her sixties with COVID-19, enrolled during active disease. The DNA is TGTGCCAGCAGCTTCAGGGGGACGATGAACACTGAAGCTTTCTTT. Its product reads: CASSFRGTMNTEAFF.